Below, 7 T cell receptor beta chains from the same sample are listed, as sequenced in a study of blood T cell repertoires in COVID-19. The protocol was immunoSEQ multiplex PCR, while the TCRdb copy is restricted to in-frame clones and leaves out a portion. The sample carries about 140,000 clones, 84% recorded once. The sample taken for sequencing was peripheral blood. All receptors come from a woman of 80 years or more in a cohort sampled during active or convalescent COVID-19.

This chain joins TRBV27 and TRBJ1-4, with TRBD1 as a possible D gene (6 bases). Germline V gives CDR1 MNHEY, CDR2 SMNVEV (reference sequence). The V end lost 4 bases, the J end lost 4 bases, and 10 bases lay between the germline ends. CDR3 length: 14 residues. This CDR3 is CASSWGRGNEKLFF. The CDR3 DNA follows: TGTGCCAGCAGTTGGGGCAGGGGTAATGAAAAACTGTTTTTT.

The J gene is TRBJ2-3, the V gene TRBV7-3; 10 bases match TRBD1. The CDR3 runs 17 residues. The V gene's germline CDR1 is SGHTA and CDR2 FQGTGA. Trimming cost V 5 bases and J 8 bases; bases outside gene matches: 16. The CDR3 DNA is TGTGCCAGCAGCCCAGGAAGGGGACAGGGGTCACAGGTTACGCAGTATTTT. It yields the protein CASSPGRGQGSQVTQYF.

The chain uses TRBV14 and TRBJ2-1, with TRBD2 matching over 8 bases. This CDR3 has 16 amino acids. V was pared by 4 bases and J by 4 bases, with 9 bases of the junction left unmatched. Germline V gene data show CDR1 as SGHDN and CDR2 as FVKESK. CDR3 nucleotide sequence: TGTGCCAGCAGCCCTAGGCGAGCGGGGGCATACAATGAGCAGTTCTTC. This gives the protein CASSPRRAGAYNEQFF.

About this clone itself: The same CDR3 is also encoded by other DNA sequences in this sample. This rearrangement joins TRBV30 to TRBJ2-7; 9 bases fit TRBD2. The CDR3 length is 14 residues. With 0 bases clipped from V and 3 bases from J, the junction kept 3 bases outside the gene matches. Looked up from germline, CDR1 is GTSNPN and CDR2 is SVGIG (reference sequence). Here the CDR3 reads CAWSVGGGGYEQYF. DNA for the CDR3: TGTGCCTGGAGTGTCGGCGGGGGGGGCTACGAGCAGTACTTC.

The chain couples TRBV3-1 (or the pseudogene TRBV3-2) to TRBJ1-1, with 8 bases fitting TRBD1. The germline CDR1 and CDR2 sequences are LGHDT and YNNKEL (reference sequence). The CDR3 covers 14 residues. V trimming: 3 bases; J trimming: 5 bases; junction bases outside the gene matches: 5. CDR3 coding DNA: TGTGCCAGCAGCCAGCCAGGGGGCCGAACTGAAGCTTTCTTT. This translates into CASSQPGGRTEAFF.

This sequence joins TRBV7-9 and TRBJ2-5; tentatively, D is TRBD1 (6 bases). The CDR3 has 14 residues. The germline V gene has CDR1 SEHNR and CDR2 FQNEAQ (reference sequence). The V and J ends lost 2 bases and 4 bases respectively, with 11 bases between them. CDR3 region: CASSLKGRGETQYF. The CDR3 DNA sequence: TGTGCCAGCAGCTTAAAGGGCAGGGGAGAGACCCAGTACTTC.

The CDR3 reads CASSQAGLSGGRRNEQFF. CDR3 DNA: TGCGCCAGCAGCCAAGCAGGATTGAGCGGGGGTCGGAGGAATGAGCAGTTCTTC. The chain combines TRBV4-1 with TRBJ2-1, with 8 positions matching TRBD2. This CDR3 spans 18 amino acids. The germline V gene encodes CDR1 MGHRA and CDR2 YSYEKL. The V gene end was trimmed by 1 base and the J gene end by 7 bases; junction bases not matched to a gene: 15.